Below, 4 T cell receptor beta chains from the same sample are listed, as sequenced in a study of blood T cell repertoires in COVID-19. TCRdb keeps only in-frame clones here, not all; method: immunoSEQ multiplex PCR. This sample has over 100,000 clones, with approximately 87% found just once. Sample: peripheral blood. All receptors derive from a woman aged 60-75 years with acute or convalescent COVID-19.

The V and J genes are TRBV29-1 and TRBJ1-4; TRBD1 matches 9 bases. The CDR3 is 14 residues long. Losses at the gene ends were 6 bases for V and 7 bases for J; bases not matched to a gene: 9. The germline gives CDR1 SQVTM, CDR2 ANQGSEA. The CDR3 loop is CSVAGTGSAEKLFF. The CDR3 DNA is TGCAGCGTGGCCGGGACAGGGAGCGCTGAAAAACTGTTTTTT.

The chain links TRBV6-5 to TRBJ2-7; D is possibly TRBD2 (6 bases). V shed 8 bases and J shed 0 bases, with 11 bases lying between them. There are 13 residues in the CDR3. The germline V gene encodes CDR1 MNHEY and CDR2 SVGAGI. The CDR3 reads CASYGGVSYEQYF. CDR3 nucleotide sequence: TGTGCCAGCTATGGCGGGGTCTCCTACGAGCAGTACTTC.

V usage is TRBV5-8 and J usage is TRBJ2-5; TRBD2 might be the D (7 bases). The CDR3 totals 14 residues. The germline gives CDR1 SGHTS, CDR2 YDEGEE. The V end was cut by 4 bases, the J end by 6 bases, with 16 bases between. In DNA, the CDR3 is TGTGCCAGCAGCCGGGGAGGGGGGGCTAAGACCCAGTACTTC. Translating it yields CASSRGGGAKTQYF.

J is TRBJ2-1 and V is TRBV28; TRBD2 matches at 9 bases. Germline assignment: CDR1 MDHEN and CDR2 SYDVKM. With V trimmed by 7 bases and J by 0 bases, 7 bases remained unmatched. This CDR3 spans 16 amino acids. The CDR3 loop is CASNEAGGYSYNEQFF. In nucleotides, the CDR3 is TGTGCCAGCAATGAGGCGGGGGGGTACTCCTACAATGAGCAGTTCTTC.